These 29 T cell receptor beta chains originate from one sample sequenced in a study of radiotherapy plus CTLA-4 blockade in lung cancer. Clones were sequenced by immunoSEQ multiplex PCR, and TCRdb holds only the in-frame ones, with some missing. The sample holds about 78,000 clones, 75% to 90% seen once. Material: peripheral blood, obtained from a patient treated with radiotherapy plus ipilimumab. These TCRs come from a human donor with non-small cell lung cancer who had a partial response to radiotherapy plus ipilimumab.

The sample holds a few counts of this clone. The CDR3 reads CASTAQGIYEQYV. In DNA, the CDR3 is TGTGCCAGCACTGCACAGGGGATCTACGAGCAGTACGTC. The chain carries TRBV28 and TRBJ2-7, with TRBD1 matching 7 bases. This CDR3 spans 13 amino acids. The germline gives CDR1 MDHEN, CDR2 SYDVKM. With 7 bases clipped from V and 3 bases from J, the junction kept 6 bases outside the gene matches.

In regard to this clone: At the DNA level, this CDR3 is encoded by other sequences in the same sample as well. This chain links TRBV6-5 with TRBJ1-1; 9 bases line up with TRBD1. Germline V gene lookup returns CDR1 MNHEY and CDR2 SVGAGI. Trimming cost V 5 bases and J 3 bases; bases outside gene matches: 4. The CDR3 length is 14 residues. The CDR3 coding sequence is TGTGCCAGCAGTGAAGACAGGGGGGACACTGAAGCTTTCTTT. Its translation: CASSEDRGDTEAFF.

This clone came up a few times. The chain uses TRBV28 and TRBJ1-4; D call uncertain. Germline CDR1 is MDHEN and CDR2 is SYDVKM. The CDR3 has 16 amino acids. Trimming pared 5 bases from V and 5 bases from J, leaving 18 bases between. Written as DNA, the CDR3 is TGTGCCAGCAGTACAACCTACATAGCATCGAATGAAAAACTGTTTTTT. As protein: CASSTTYIASNEKLFF.

The chain has TRBV4-3 and TRBJ2-5; 9 bases fit TRBD1. Germline CDR1 reads LGHNA; CDR2 reads YSLEER. This CDR3 region has 14 residues. Trimming removed 2 bases from V and 3 bases from J; junction bases left unmatched: 1. The CDR3 bases are TGCGCCAGCAGCCAAACAGGGGGCGAAGAGACCCAGTACTTC. Translating it yields CASSQTGGEETQYF.

This clone was seen once. The rearrangement links TRBV5-1 to TRBJ2-2; 7 nucleotides match TRBD1. The CDR3 totals 15 residues. With V trimmed by 4 bases and J by 7 bases, 10 bases remained unmatched. Germline lookup yields CDR1 SGHRS and CDR2 YFSETQ. Written as DNA, the CDR3 is TGCGCCAGCAGCCCGACAGGGACGGACGGCGGGGAGCTGTTTTTT. Encoded protein: CASSPTGTDGGELFF.

The rearrangement joins TRBV7-2 to TRBJ2-3; 7 bases match TRBD2. From germline, CDR1 is SGHTA and CDR2 FQGNSA. Trimming took 5 bases from V and 0 from J; bases not matched to a gene: 8. This CDR3 has 16 amino acids. CDR3 DNA: TGTGCCAGCAGCGCCCTAGCGGCCTCTAGCACAGATACGCAGTATTTT. Protein product: CASSALAASSTDTQYF.

CDR3 DNA sequence: TGTGCCAGCTCACCCCAGACAGGGGCGAACACTGAAGCTTTCTTT. Encoded protein: CASSPQTGANTEAFF. V usage is TRBV18 and J usage is TRBJ1-1, with 8 nucleotides matching TRBD1. Germline CDR1 is KGHSH and CDR2 is LQKENI. Trimming took 3 bases from V and 1 from J; bases not matched to a gene: 4. The CDR3 covers 15 residues.

The CDR3: CASSDRSGTGYGYTF. The DNA for the CDR3 is TGTGCCAGCAGTGATCGATCCGGGACAGGCTATGGCTACACCTTC. V and J are TRBV6-1 and TRBJ1-2; 8 nucleotides agree with TRBD1. Germline CDR1 MNHNS, CDR2 SASEGT. V was clipped by 3 bases and J by 4 bases; unmatched bases: 7. The CDR3 is 15 amino acids.

This clone was picked up a small number of times. V usage is TRBV5-1 and J usage is TRBJ1-4; 7 positions match TRBD1. The germline V gene has CDR1 SGHRS and CDR2 YFSETQ. The trim removed 4 bases at V and 4 bases at J, leaving 7 bases unmatched. CDR3 length: 15 amino acids. CDR3 in amino acids: CASSALGGGNEKLFF. The CDR3 bases are TGCGCCAGCAGCGCCTTAGGGGGCGGTAATGAAAAACTGTTTTTT. Full variable domain (rest looked up from reference TRBV5-1 and TRBJ1-4): KAGVTQTPRYLIKTRGQQVTLSCSPISGHRSVSWYQQTPGQGLQFLFEYFSETQRNKGNFPGRFSGRQFSNSRSEMNVSTLELGDSALYLCASSALGGGNEKLFFGSGTQLSVL.

The sample holds one count of this clone. This rearrangement joins TRBV5-5 to TRBJ1-2, with 9 bases identical to TRBD1. The CDR3 extends over 14 amino acids. The V and J ends lost 5 bases and 8 bases, in that order; junction bases with no gene match: 10. Germline V gene data show CDR1 as SGHKS and CDR2 as YYEKEE (reference sequence). CDR3 nucleotides: TGTGCCAGCAGTTTCGGACAGGGGCCGGAAGGCTACACCTTC. Translated, it gives CASSFGQGPEGYTF.

The J gene is TRBJ2-7, the V gene TRBV18; TRBD1 agrees at 7 bases. Germline-derived CDR1 and CDR2 are KGHSH and LQKENI. CDR3 length: 14 amino acids. Germline trimming cut 2 bases from V and 2 bases from J; bases unmatched to any gene: 3. The CDR3 DNA sequence: TGTGCCAGCTCACCAACAGGGGTCACCTACGAGCAGTACGTC. Translating gives CASSPTGVTYEQYV.

The chain is built from TRBV6-1 and TRBJ2-7; TRBD2 agrees at 14 bases. The CDR3 is made up of 17 amino acids. Trimming removed 1 base from V and 3 bases from J; junction bases left unmatched: 5. CDR1 and CDR2 from the germline V gene are MNHNS and SASEGT. DNA for the CDR3: TGTGCCAGCAGTGAAGGGACTAGCGGGGGGTGGGTCTACGAGCAGTACTTC. This sequence encodes CASSEGTSGGWVYEQYF.

This chain joins TRBV28 and TRBJ1-1; D is possibly TRBD1 (5 bases). Trimming cost V 6 bases and J 5 bases, with 16 bases left between them. The germline V gene has CDR1 MDHEN and CDR2 SYDVKM. This CDR3 region has 14 residues. CDR3 region: CASRVSPGGTEAFF. DNA for the CDR3: TGTGCCAGCAGAGTTTCCCCGGGGGGTACTGAAGCTTTCTTT.

This clone came up a few times. The V gene is TRBV4-3, the J gene TRBJ1-2; 8 bases match TRBD1. Trimming cost V 0 bases and J 4 bases; bases outside gene matches: 7. CDR3 length equals 16 residues. From germline, CDR1 is LGHNA and CDR2 YSLEER. CDR3 nucleotides: TGCGCCAGCAGCCAAGATGTGCAGGGGGCGATCTATGGCTACACCTTC. Protein product: CASSQDVQGAIYGYTF.

The rearrangement joins TRBV5-1 to TRBJ2-7, with a tentative D call TRBD2 (5 bases). Deletions cut 4 bases from V and 0 bases from J, with 8 bases between. Germline V gives CDR1 SGHRS, CDR2 YFSETQ. CDR3 length: 13 amino acids. CDR3 in DNA: TGCGCCAGCAGCAGCGGAAGCTCCTACGAGCAGTACTTC. Amino acid sequence: CASSSGSSYEQYF.

This chain uses TRBV28 with TRBJ2-7; TRBD2 agrees at 7 bases. This CDR3 comprises 15 residues. The V gene end was trimmed by 5 bases and the J gene end by 3 bases; junction bases not matched to a gene: 10. Per the germline V gene, CDR1 is MDHEN and CDR2 is SYDVKM. The CDR3 protein is CASSPPGGFLYEQYV. As DNA, the CDR3 is TGTGCCAGCAGTCCACCGGGGGGTTTTCTCTACGAGCAGTACGTC.

The chain carries TRBV5-6 and TRBJ2-7; tentative D call: TRBD1 (5 bases). Between the trimmed V and J ends, which lost 6 bases and 0 bases, there was a span of 10 bases. The CDR3 has 13 amino acids. CDR1 and CDR2 (germline): SGHDT, YYEEEE. The CDR3 here is CASTIRDSYEQYF. The CDR3, as DNA: TGTGCCAGCACAATCAGGGACTCCTACGAGCAGTACTTC. Variable domain in full (rest from reference TRBV5-6 and TRBJ2-7): DAGVTQSPTHLIKTRGQQVTLRCSPKSGHDTVSWYQQALGQGPQFIFQYYEEEERQRGNFPDRFSGHQFPNYSSELNVNALLLGDSALYLCASTIRDSYEQYFGPGTRLTVT.

This chain uses TRBV5-8 with TRBJ2-5, with unresolved D. V was shortened by 0 bases and J by 5 bases, with 5 bases between the two germline ends. The CDR3 consists of 12 residues. Germline values: CDR1 SGHTS, CDR2 YDEGEE. The CDR3 sequence is CASSLVAETQYF. CDR3 DNA sequence: TGTGCCAGCAGCTTGGTGGCCGAGACCCAGTACTTC.

This sequence joins TRBV27 and TRBJ2-2; D call uncertain. CDR3 length: 14 residues. V was pared by 3 bases and J by 6 bases, with 11 bases between. From germline, CDR1 is MNHEY and CDR2 SMNVEV (reference sequence). The CDR3 here is CASSLGSLPGELFF. The CDR3 nucleotides read TGTGCCAGCAGTTTGGGCAGTCTGCCCGGGGAGCTGTTTTTT.

This clone was seen only a few times. The rearrangement links TRBV6-5 to TRBJ2-7; 8 positions match TRBD2. Trimming removed 5 bases from V and 2 bases from J; junction bases left unmatched: 5. This CDR3 is 14 amino acids long. Germline V CDR1 and CDR2: MNHEY, SVGAGI. The CDR3 loop reads CASSHRTSPYEQYV. CDR3 sequence (DNA): TGTGCCAGCAGTCACAGGACTAGCCCCTACGAGCAGTACGTC.

The chain has TRBV6-6 and TRBJ1-5; 7 positions agree with TRBD1. V dropped 5 bases and J dropped 6; count of bases not matched to a gene: 10. Germline CDR1 is MNHNY and CDR2 is SVGAGI (reference sequence). The CDR3 runs 15 residues. The CDR3 DNA follows: TGTGCCAGCAGTACGGGGCAGGGGGTAAGTCAGCCCCAGCATTTT. This encodes CASSTGQGVSQPQHF.

The rearrangement uses TRBV6-5 and TRBJ2-2; 8 nucleotides align to TRBD1. Looked up from germline, CDR1 is MNHEY and CDR2 is SVGAGI. The CDR3 covers 15 residues. After removal of 1 base from V and 4 bases from J, the junction contained 2 bases not matched to a gene. This chain's CDR3 is CASSYWTGTTGELFF. CDR3 nucleotides: TGTGCCAGCAGTTACTGGACAGGGACCACCGGGGAGCTGTTTTTT.

The rearrangement uses TRBV5-4 and TRBJ1-2; no definite D call. Germline V gene data show CDR1 as SGHNT and CDR2 as YYREEE (reference sequence). The CDR3 runs to 15 residues. V was shortened by 4 bases and J by 0 bases, with 13 bases between the two germline ends. This chain's CDR3 is CASSPLRGANYGYTF. CDR3 in DNA: TGTGCCAGCAGCCCTCTCCGAGGCGCTAACTATGGCTACACCTTC.

Only one count was recorded for this clone. The rearrangement uses TRBV2 and TRBJ2-5, with a tentative D call TRBD1 (8 bases). V lost 7 bases and J 4 bases, leaving 16 bases between the germline ends. Per the germline V gene, CDR1 is SNHLY and CDR2 is FYNNEI. CDR3 length: 14 residues. The DNA for the CDR3 is TGTGCCAGCATCCAGGACAGGGAGGGAGAGACCCAGTACTTC. Translation: CASIQDREGETQYF.

This chain connects TRBV7-3 to TRBJ2-1; 13 nucleotides match TRBD2. The germline gives CDR1 SGHTA, CDR2 FQGTGA. Trimming removed 1 base from V and 7 bases from J; junction bases left unmatched: 7. This CDR3 contains 17 residues. In nucleotides, the CDR3 is TGTGCCAGCAGCTTAATTCCCCCGACTAGCGGGAGGAATGAGCAGTTCTTC. Encoded protein: CASSLIPPTSGRNEQFF.

The chain couples TRBV18 to TRBJ2-3, with TRBD2 as a possible D gene (6 bases). The CDR3 is 16 residues long. Trimming removed 6 bases from V and 1 base from J, with 17 bases in between. CDR1 KGHSH and CDR2 LQKENI come from the germline V gene. CDR3 sequence reads: CASSLNPASGTDTQYF. The CDR3 bases are TGTGCCAGCTCCCTCAATCCGGCTAGCGGCACAGATACGCAGTATTTT.

The chain is built from TRBV28 and TRBJ2-2, with TRBD2 matching over 13 bases. The CDR3 extends over 18 amino acids. Per germline, CDR1 MDHEN and CDR2 SYDVKM. Trimming cost V 2 bases and J 0 bases; bases outside gene matches: 3. The CDR3 loop reads CASSLRGLAGANTGELFF. The CDR3, as DNA: TGTGCCAGCAGTTTAAGAGGACTAGCGGGAGCGAACACCGGGGAGCTGTTTTTT.

DNA for the CDR3: TGTGCCAGCAGTTCTACAGGGTTCTATGGCTACACCTTC. Translation: CASSSTGFYGYTF. V is TRBV6-5 and J is TRBJ1-2, with a possible D match to TRBD1 (6 bases). This CDR3 comprises 13 residues. V was trimmed by 4 bases and J by 4 bases, leaving 10 bases between them. Germline-derived CDR1 and CDR2 are MNHEY and SVGAGI.

The V gene is TRBV7-9, the J gene TRBJ1-3, with D perhaps matching TRBD1 (5 bases). CDR3 length equals 16 residues. V lost 1 base and J 2 bases, leaving 12 bases between the germline ends. Germline V gene sequence: CDR1 SEHNR, CDR2 FQNEAQ (reference sequence). CDR3 loop: CASSLDGGITGNTIYF. The CDR3 bases are TGTGCCAGCAGCTTAGACGGGGGAATTACTGGAAACACCATATATTTT.